These T cell receptor beta chains were read from a single sample in a study of blood T cells in healthy people across ages. One entry per CDR3 protein results from TCRdb running MiXCR on the 5' RACE reads. The repertoire holds some 640,000 distinct CDR3 sequences, with approximately 30% as singletons. Material: blood. These TCRs come from a woman of 80 years or more in good health. Both conserved end residues are part of each CDR3. The D gene is left open where the match is weak. Size is omitted from some rows. Given values are once, few, many or a class for expanded clones.

j_call,clone_size,v_call,d_call,cdr3_nt,cdr3_aa
TRBJ2-2,few,TRBV3-1,TRBD2,TGTGCCAGCAGCCCGAGACTAGCGGGGATTACGAACACCGGGGAGCTGTTTTTT,CASSPRLAGITNTGELFF
TRBJ2-7,many,TRBV20-1,TRBD2,TGCAGTGCTAGGGGGCTAGCGGGGGGACCCTACGAGCAGTACTTC,CSARGLAGGPYEQYF
TRBJ2-7,many,TRBV25-1,-,TGTGCCAGCAGGACAGGCTCCACCGCCCGGGGCGAGCAGTACTTC,CASRTGSTARGEQYF
TRBJ2-5,-,TRBV30,-,TGTGCCTGGAGGGTAGGCCGGGCAGGTGAGACCCAGTACTTC,CAWRVGRAGETQYF
TRBJ2-2,few,TRBV5-1,-,TGCGCCAGCAGCTCGAGGAGGTACACCGGGGAGCTGTTTTTT,CASSSRRYTGELFF
TRBJ1-1,-,TRBV11-1,TRBD1,TGTGCCAGCAGCTCCGTCAGGGGGGACACTGAAGCTTTCTTT,CASSSVRGDTEAFF
TRBJ1-2,few,TRBV5-1,-,TGCGCCAGCAGCTTGGAAGGGAATCATGGCTACACCTTC,CASSLEGNHGYTF
TRBJ2-5,-,TRBV2,TRBD2,TGTGCCAGCAGTGATTCCGGGGGGGCCGGAAGTCGGTACTTC,CASSDSGGAGSRYF
TRBJ2-5,-,TRBV4-2,-,TGTGCCTGCAGCCAAGATGAAGGACGTGGGAATCAAGAGACCCAGTACTTC,CACSQDEGRGNQETQYF
TRBJ2-3,many,TRBV5-1,-,TGCGCCAGCAGCCCGTGGTGGGGCACAGATACGCAGTATTTT,CASSPWWGTDTQYF
TRBJ1-2,few,TRBV5-1,TRBD1,TGCGCCAGCAGCGCGAACACAGGGGTAGAGGCTGGCTACACCTTC,CASSANTGVEAGYTF
TRBJ2-1,many,TRBV5-1,-,TGCGCCAGCAGCCCCGGAGGACGGGAGTCCTACAATGAGCAGTTCTTC,CASSPGGRESYNEQFF
TRBJ1-2,medium-sized,TRBV27,-,TGTGCCACCAAGGGAGAGAGTTATGGCTACACCTTC,CATKGESYGYTF
TRBJ2-7,few,TRBV9,-,TGTGCCAGCAGCGCTGGGGACGGCCCCTACGAGCAGTACTTC,CASSAGDGPYEQYF
TRBJ2-1,many,TRBV29-1,-,TGCAGCGCCTACGGAGATGAGCAGTTCTTC,CSAYGDEQFF
TRBJ2-1,many,TRBV12-5,TRBD2,TGTGCTAGTGGTTCCGGGACTAGCGGGGGCCGGGGCTCCTACAATGAGCAGTTCTTC,CASGSGTSGGRGSYNEQFF
TRBJ2-7,-,TRBV28,TRBD1,TGTGCCAGCAGTGAACAGCCGGGACAGGGTACCTACGAGCAGTACTTC,CASSEQPGQGTYEQYF
TRBJ2-5,many,TRBV30,TRBD1,TGTGCCTGGAGTGTCTTGGGGGGACAGGGGCCGGAGACCCAGTACTTC,CAWSVLGGQGPETQYF